This T cell receptor beta chain was documented in a study of STAT3 mutations in large granular lymphocyte leukemia. Turning to the study itself: Roughly half of the longitudinally sequenced T-LGLL patients carried detectable canonical activating STAT3 mutations.

Study-level findings and limits: In T-cell large granular lymphocyte leukemia, about half of patients showed multiple immunodominant subclonotypes. In about 35% of the 18 patients, new TCR clonotypes emerged after therapy.

The CDR3 is 14 residues long. Trimming took 5 bases from V and 7 from J; bases not matched to a gene: 11. Per germline, CDR1 SEHNR and CDR2 FQNEAQ (reference sequence). This clone appeared a few times. Its target is not known. TCRdb's copy holds only in-frame clones and misses some; the assay was immunoSEQ multiplex PCR. Of 2,500 to 3,000 clones listed, 31% were seen once; the top ten hold about 60%. The TCR comes from a human donor with T large granular lymphocyte leukemia. Some clones in this sample may be carry-over from other donors' samples. Sequenced: PBMCs. The chain recombines TRBV7-9 with TRBJ2-7; 7 bases are a match to TRBD1. CDR3 region: CASSRPGQLGEQYF. CDR3 in DNA: TGTGCCAGCAGCCGACCGGGACAGCTAGGGGAGCAGTACTTC.